The 17 T cell receptor beta chains below come from one sample, sequenced in a study of a mutant IDH1 vaccine in newly diagnosed glioma (dated by TCRdb to the early 2020s). The sample's time point label, in plain terms: week 23, last vaccination. Each vaccine dose was 300 ug of a 20-mer mutant IDH1 peptide in Montanide, given subcutaneously with topical imiquimod. Library prep was done by the immunoSEQ multiplex PCR assay. TCRdb retrieved this table from immuneACCESS and kept in-frame rearrangements only. Not all clones are present; in checked studies, unresolved V genes account for under half, and no reason is known for the remainder. This sample holds about 82,000 clones; about 82% were observed only once. The top ten clonotypes cover 2% to 2.5% of the sample. No antigen has been identified for these receptors. This sample comprised PBMCs, obtained from a glioma patient whose treatment included an IDH1 peptide vaccine. The receptors derive from a man aged 30 to 45 with glioma. Some clones in this sample may be carry-over from other donors' samples.

The chain links TRBV4-3 to TRBJ2-1; D might be TRBD2 (5 bases). In germline, CDR1 is LGHNA, CDR2 YSLEER. The germline V and J ends were trimmed by 1 base and 4 bases, with 11 bases remaining between them. The CDR3 sequence is 15 residues long. The CDR3 region is CASSQVHAGYNEQFF. The CDR3 DNA sequence: TGCGCCAGCAGCCAAGTTCACGCGGGTTACAATGAGCAGTTCTTC.

A remark on this clone: The junction does not match germline at one end; this may be a read error. V usage is TRBV7-2 and J usage is TRBJ2-7, with TRBD2 matching over 11 bases. The CDR3 consists of 14 residues. Germline CDR1 is SGHTA and CDR2 is FQGNSA. This CDR3 is CASSLAGGTYEQYF. CDR3 DNA sequence: TGTGCCAGCAGCCTAGCGGGGGGAACCTACGAGCAGTACTTC. The whole variable domain, filled in from reference TRBV7-2 and TRBJ2-7, reads GAGVSQSPSNKVTEKGKDVELRCDPISGHTALYWYRQSLGQGLEFLIYFQGNSAPDKSGLPSDRFSAERTGGSVSTLTIQRTQQEDSAVYLCASSLAGGTYEQYFGPGTRLTVT.

The rearrangement links TRBV7-2 to TRBJ1-2, with unresolved D. V lost 4 bases to trimming and J lost 5 bases, with 11 bases between them. This CDR3 region has 13 residues. Germline V lookup: CDR1 SGHTA, CDR2 FQGNSA. DNA of the CDR3: TGTGCCAGCAGCTCGTCCACGGGGTATGGCTACACCTTC. The encoded protein is CASSSSTGYGYTF.

The V gene is TRBV30, the J gene TRBJ2-4; 7 positions match TRBD1. CDR3 size: 13 residues. The V and J ends lost 4 bases and 6 bases, in that order; junction bases with no gene match: 6. Germline V gene lookup returns CDR1 GTSNPN and CDR2 SVGIG (reference sequence). CDR3 region: CAWTLNRGNIQYF. As DNA, the CDR3 is TGTGCCTGGACCCTTAACAGGGGAAACATTCAGTACTTC. The complete variable domain, with remaining parts taken from reference TRBV30 and TRBJ2-4, reads SQTIHQWPATLVQPVGSPLSLECTVEGTSNPNLYWYRQAAGRGLQLLFYSVGIGQISSEVPQNLSASRPQDRQFILSSKKLLLSDSGFYLCAWTLNRGNIQYFGAGTRLSVL.

The rearrangement uses TRBV28 and TRBJ2-1, with 9 nucleotides matching TRBD2. The CDR3 totals 15 residues. J gave up 12 bases and V 6 bases, and 15 bases lay outside the gene matches. Looked up from germline, CDR1 is MDHEN and CDR2 is SYDVKM. The CDR3 nucleotides read TGTGCCAGCAGCTCAAGCGGGGGGAGATTGAGTTGGCAGTTCTTC. Translation: CASSSSGGRLSWQFF.

The J gene is TRBJ2-7, the V gene TRBV6-5; D is tentatively TRBD1 or TRBD2 (6 bases each). The CDR3 sequence is 16 residues long. Trimming removed 0 bases from V and 1 base from J, with 13 bases in between. Germline CDR1 and CDR2: MNHEY and SVGAGI. This CDR3 reads CASSYSTGAQSYEQYF. The CDR3 nucleotides are TGTGCCAGCAGTTACTCGACGGGGGCACAGTCCTACGAGCAGTACTTC.

V is TRBV19 and J is TRBJ2-3; D is unclear. The CDR3 covers 15 residues. The germline CDR1 and CDR2 sequences are LNHDA and SQIVND (reference sequence). V lost 3 bases to trimming and J lost 0 bases, with 10 bases between them. This chain's CDR3 is CASSMGGSSTDTQYF. DNA of the CDR3: TGTGCCAGTAGTATGGGCGGATCTAGCACAGATACGCAGTATTTT.

Only a few counts were recorded for this clone. CDR3 in amino acids: CASRRETSRGETQYF. CDR3 sequence (DNA): TGTGCCAGCAGACGGGAGACTAGCCGAGGGGAGACCCAGTACTTC. The chain links TRBV6-5 to TRBJ2-5, with 7 bases aligning to TRBD2. CDR3 size: 15 residues. CDR1 is MNHEY, CDR2 SVGAGI, per germline. J gave up 5 bases and V 6 bases, and 12 bases lay outside the gene matches.

The chain has TRBV7-2 and TRBJ2-5; no reliable D call. Germline V gene data show CDR1 as SGHTA and CDR2 as FQGNSA. The CDR3 consists of 11 residues. Trimming stripped 5 bases from V and 3 bases from J, with 4 bases between. CDR3 amino acids: CASSAEETQYF. Written as DNA, the CDR3 is TGTGCCAGCAGCGCCGAAGAGACCCAGTACTTC.

The rearrangement uses TRBV7-9 and TRBJ2-6, with D uncertain. The V and J ends lost 5 bases and 2 bases respectively, with 16 bases between them. The CDR3 has 17 amino acids. The germline CDR1 and CDR2 sequences are SEHNR and FQNEAQ (reference sequence). The CDR3 reads CASSVGGITAGANVLTF. The CDR3 DNA is TGTGCCAGCAGCGTTGGTGGGATTACTGCTGGGGCCAACGTCCTGACTTTC.

This clone appeared a few times. V gene TRBV5-4 combines with J gene TRBJ2-1; 8 positions agree with TRBD2. V dropped 2 bases and J dropped 2; count of bases not matched to a gene: 3. CDR1 is SGHNT and CDR2 is YYREEE in the germline V gene (reference sequence). This CDR3 is 15 amino acids long. CDR3 in amino acids: CASSFSGVPYNEQFF. CDR3 DNA: TGTGCCAGCAGCTTTAGCGGGGTCCCCTACAATGAGCAGTTCTTC.

The chain combines TRBV7-2 with TRBJ2-1; D unclear. In germline, CDR1 is SGHTA, CDR2 FQGNSA. The length of the CDR3 is 13 residues. V lost 0 bases and J lost 13, with 13 bases in between. This chain's CDR3 is CASSLAARVGQFF. CDR3 sequence (DNA): TGTGCCAGCAGCTTAGCGGCCCGGGTAGGCCAGTTCTTC.

The genes are TRBV7-2 and TRBJ2-3; either TRBD1 or TRBD2 may supply D (5 bases each). Germline assignment: CDR1 SGHTA and CDR2 FQGNSA. The V gene lost 4 bases and the J gene lost 2 bases, with 19 bases spanning the gap. This CDR3 is built from 17 residues. The CDR3 here is CASSYQWGGSDTDTQYF. DNA of the CDR3: TGTGCCAGCAGCTACCAGTGGGGCGGGTCGGACACAGATACGCAGTATTTT. The complete variable domain, with remaining parts taken from reference TRBV7-2 and TRBJ2-3, reads GAGVSQSPSNKVTEKGKDVELRCDPISGHTALYWYRQSLGQGLEFLIYFQGNSAPDKSGLPSDRFSAERTGGSVSTLTIQRTQQEDSAVYLCASSYQWGGSDTDTQYFGPGTRLTVL.

This clone was counted between two and nine times. Written as DNA, the CDR3 is TGTGCCAGGGAAAGCGGGATTATGGCAGATACGCAGTATTTT. Translated: CARESGIMADTQYF. V is TRBV27 and J is TRBJ2-3, with 7 bases aligning to TRBD2. Germline V gene data show CDR1 as MNHEY and CDR2 as SMNVEV (reference sequence). The CDR3 is made up of 14 amino acids. Unmatched junction bases numbered 10, after V lost 9 bases and J lost 4 bases.

This chain uses TRBV27 with TRBJ2-5; D may be TRBD2 (7 bases). Trimming cost V 6 bases and J 0 bases, with 14 bases left between them. This CDR3 spans 15 amino acids. The germline V gene has CDR1 MNHEY and CDR2 SMNVEV (reference sequence). CDR3 residues: CASSPAGDNQETQYF. CDR3 DNA: TGTGCCAGCAGCCCTGCGGGGGACAACCAAGAGACCCAGTACTTC.

The chain has TRBV7-9 and TRBJ2-7, with a tentative D call TRBD2 (5 bases). CDR3 length equals 14 residues. V was cut by 6 bases and J by 6 bases, with 18 bases left in between. Germline CDR1 is SEHNR and CDR2 is FQNEAQ (reference sequence). Here the CDR3 reads CASRQPGRGGEQYF. In DNA form, the CDR3 reads TGTGCCAGCAGACAACCGGGTAGAGGAGGCGAGCAGTACTTC. The variable domain in full, completed from reference TRBV7-9 and TRBJ2-7, reads DTGVSQNPRHKITKRGQNVTFRCDPISEHNRLYWYRQTLGQGPEFLTYFQNEAQLEKSRLLSDRFSAERPKGSFSTLEIQRTEQGDSAMYLCASRQPGRGGEQYFGPGTRLTVT.

This clone was recorded once. The chain links TRBV6-5 to TRBJ1-1; 9 nucleotides match TRBD1. The CDR3 loop spans 15 amino acids. V shed 9 bases, J shed 1 base, and the junction held 9 bases outside the gene matches. Germline V lookup: CDR1 MNHEY, CDR2 SVGAGI. The CDR3 DNA reads TGTGCCAGTCAGGGACAGGGAATGTGGAACACTGAAGCTTTCTTT. This codes for CASQGQGMWNTEAFF.